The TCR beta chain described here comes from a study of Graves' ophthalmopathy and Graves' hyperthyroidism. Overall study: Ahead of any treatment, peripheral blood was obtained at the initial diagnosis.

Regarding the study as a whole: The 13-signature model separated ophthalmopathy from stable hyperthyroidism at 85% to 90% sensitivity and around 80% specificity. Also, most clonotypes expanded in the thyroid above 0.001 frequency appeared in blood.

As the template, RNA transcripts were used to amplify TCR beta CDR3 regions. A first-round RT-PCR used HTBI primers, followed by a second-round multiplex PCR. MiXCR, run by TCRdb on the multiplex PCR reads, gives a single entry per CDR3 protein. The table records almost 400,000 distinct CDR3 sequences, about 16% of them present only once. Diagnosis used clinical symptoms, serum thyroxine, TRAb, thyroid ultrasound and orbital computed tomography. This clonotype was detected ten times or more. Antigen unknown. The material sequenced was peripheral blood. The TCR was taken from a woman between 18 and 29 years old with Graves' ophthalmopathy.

The DNA of the CDR3 is TGCGCCAGCAGCTTGGACCCAGGGAATTCACCCCTCCACTTT. Its protein is CASSLDPGNSPLHF. This sequence joins TRBV5-1 and TRBJ1-6; perhaps TRBD1 as D (5 bases). Deletions cut 0 bases from V and 7 bases from J, with 8 bases between. Germline assignment: CDR1 SGHRS and CDR2 YFSETQ. The length of the CDR3 is 14 residues.